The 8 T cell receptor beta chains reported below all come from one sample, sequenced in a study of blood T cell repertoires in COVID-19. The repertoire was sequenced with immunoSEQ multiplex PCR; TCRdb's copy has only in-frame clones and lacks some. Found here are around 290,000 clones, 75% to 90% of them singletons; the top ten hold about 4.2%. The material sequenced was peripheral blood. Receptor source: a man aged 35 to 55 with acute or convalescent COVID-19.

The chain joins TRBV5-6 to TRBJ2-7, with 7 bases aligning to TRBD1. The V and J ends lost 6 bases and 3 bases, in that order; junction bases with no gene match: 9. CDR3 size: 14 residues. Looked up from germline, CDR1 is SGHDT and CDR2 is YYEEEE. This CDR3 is CASTGDRSNYEQYF. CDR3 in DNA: TGTGCCAGCACCGGGGACAGATCTAACTACGAGCAGTACTTC.

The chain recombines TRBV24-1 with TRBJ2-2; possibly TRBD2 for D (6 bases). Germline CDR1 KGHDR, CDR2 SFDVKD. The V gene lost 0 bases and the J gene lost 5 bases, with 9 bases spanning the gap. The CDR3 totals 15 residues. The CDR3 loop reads CATSDLWGETGELFF. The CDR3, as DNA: TGTGCCACCAGTGATTTGTGGGGGGAGACCGGGGAGCTGTTTTTT.

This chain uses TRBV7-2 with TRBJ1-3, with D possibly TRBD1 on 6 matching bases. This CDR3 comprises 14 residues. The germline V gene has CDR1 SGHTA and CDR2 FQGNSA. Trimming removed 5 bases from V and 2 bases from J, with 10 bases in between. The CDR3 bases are TGTGCCAGCAGCCAACAGGGAGCTGGAAACACCATATATTTT. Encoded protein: CASSQQGAGNTIYF.

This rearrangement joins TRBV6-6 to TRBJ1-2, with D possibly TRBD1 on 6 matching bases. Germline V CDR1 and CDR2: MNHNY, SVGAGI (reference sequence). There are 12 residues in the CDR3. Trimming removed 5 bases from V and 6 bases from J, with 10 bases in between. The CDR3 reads CASSKQGDGYTF. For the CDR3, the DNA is TGTGCCAGCAGTAAACAGGGAGATGGCTACACCTTC.

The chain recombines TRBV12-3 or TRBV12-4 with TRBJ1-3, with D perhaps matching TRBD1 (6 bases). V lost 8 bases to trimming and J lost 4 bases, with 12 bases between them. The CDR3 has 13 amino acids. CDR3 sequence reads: CASGGAWGNTIYF. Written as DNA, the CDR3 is TGTGCCAGCGGGGGGGCGTGGGGAAACACCATATATTTT.

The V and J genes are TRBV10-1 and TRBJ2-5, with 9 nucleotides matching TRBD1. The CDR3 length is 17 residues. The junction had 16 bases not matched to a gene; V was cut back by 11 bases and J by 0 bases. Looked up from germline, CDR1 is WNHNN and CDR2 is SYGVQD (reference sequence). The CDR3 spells CAGQKSVDRGYQETQYF. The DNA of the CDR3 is TGCGCCGGCCAGAAGTCTGTTGACAGGGGGTACCAAGAGACCCAGTACTTC.

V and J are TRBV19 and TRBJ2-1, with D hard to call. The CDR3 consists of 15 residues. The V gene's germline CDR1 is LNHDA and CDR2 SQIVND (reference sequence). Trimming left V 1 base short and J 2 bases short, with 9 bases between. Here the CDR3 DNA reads TGTGCCAGTAGTATAGCCGGCGGAACCTACAATGAGCAGTTCTTC. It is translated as CASSIAGGTYNEQFF.

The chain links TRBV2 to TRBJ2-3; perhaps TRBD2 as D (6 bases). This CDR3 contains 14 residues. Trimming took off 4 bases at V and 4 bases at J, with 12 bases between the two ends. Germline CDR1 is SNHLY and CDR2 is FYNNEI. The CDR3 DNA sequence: TGTGCCAGCAGTGCCGAGCGGGCCCCAGATACGCAGTATTTT. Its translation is CASSAERAPDTQYF.